These 18 T cell receptor beta chains were sequenced from one sample in a study of T cell repertoires in cytomegalovirus infection. TCRdb analysed the reads with MiXCR anew, one entry per CDR3 protein. The sample shows 300,000 or so distinct CDR3 sequences, under 30% of them seen only once. Material: PBMCs. The receptors shown here come from a human donor in good health (CMV status not recorded). Some clones in this sample may be carry-over from other donors' samples.

The chain uses TRBV4-1 and TRBJ2-7; 8 bases match TRBD1. CDR3 length: 14 amino acids. The germline CDR1 and CDR2 sequences are MGHRA and YSYEKL. V shed 6 bases, J shed 5 bases, and the junction held 9 bases outside the gene matches. The CDR3 protein is CASRITDRADEQYF. The CDR3 DNA reads TGCGCCAGCAGGATTACGGACAGGGCAGACGAGCAGTACTTC.

In this sample, this clonotype turned up a few times. The J gene is TRBJ2-5, the V gene TRBV7-9; 9 bases match TRBD2. From germline, CDR1 is SEHNR and CDR2 FQNEAQ (reference sequence). The CDR3 runs to 14 residues. The junction had 2 bases not matched to a gene; V was cut back by 1 base and J by 5 bases. The CDR3 DNA reads as TGTGCCAGCAGCTTAGATGGACTAGCGGAGACCCAGTACTTC. The encoded protein is CASSLDGLAETQYF.

Ten or more counts support this clonotype. CDR3 coding DNA: TGTGCCAGCAGGGTACCGGGACCCGGGGAGCTGTTTTTT. This encodes CASRVPGPGELFF. V is TRBV7-2 and J is TRBJ2-2; possibly TRBD1 or TRBD2 for D (5 bases each). This CDR3 spans 13 amino acids. Trimming pared 6 bases from V and 6 bases from J, leaving 11 bases between. Germline-derived CDR1 and CDR2 are SGHTA and FQGNSA.

This clonotype showed up just a few times. This chain connects TRBV10-3 to TRBJ2-2; D possibly corresponds to TRBD1 (5 bases). CDR1 is ENHRY and CDR2 is SYGVKD in the germline V gene. Trimming took 7 bases from V and 3 from J, leaving 15 bases between them. This CDR3 is built from 15 residues. CDR3 residues: CAITTGREDTGELFF. The CDR3 DNA reads as TGTGCCATCACCACAGGCCGAGAGGACACCGGGGAGCTGTTTTTT.

The chain couples TRBV5-5 to TRBJ2-3; either TRBD1 or TRBD2 may supply D (6 bases each). The CDR3 runs 19 residues. V was pared by 1 base and J by 0 bases, with 21 bases between. In germline, CDR1 is SGHKS, CDR2 YYEKEE (reference sequence). CDR3 sequence (DNA): TGTGCCAGCAGCTTGAGCGGGTGGCAGGGGTTTTCTAGCACAGATACGCAGTATTTT. Translating gives CASSLSGWQGFSSTDTQYF.

In its sample, this clonotype was seen a few times. V usage is TRBV4-1 and J usage is TRBJ2-5, with 9 bases aligning to TRBD2. The CDR3 is 15 amino acids. V shed 0 bases and J 4 bases; nucleotides not matched to a gene: 3. CDR1 and CDR2 (germline): MGHRA, YSYEKL. The CDR3 nucleotides read TGCGCCAGCAGCCAAGAGGCTAGCGGGGTAGAGACCCAGTACTTC. Translating gives CASSQEASGVETQYF.

This clonotype appeared many times. The CDR3 region is CASSSPGPFSSNQPQHF. The CDR3 DNA reads as TGTGCCAGCAGCTCCCCGGGCCCCTTTTCGAGCAATCAGCCCCAGCATTTT. The chain links TRBV7-3 to TRBJ1-5; D gene ambiguous. Trimming took 4 bases from V and 1 from J, leaving 17 bases between them. The germline CDR1 and CDR2 sequences are SGHTA and FQGTGA. This CDR3 has 17 amino acids.

This clonotype was observed a few times. The rearrangement uses TRBV19 and TRBJ2-1; 7 bases are shared with TRBD2. Germline CDR1 reads LNHDA; CDR2 reads SQIVND (reference sequence). The CDR3 extends over 14 amino acids. The V gene end was trimmed by 5 bases and the J gene end by 4 bases; junction bases not matched to a gene: 5. The CDR3 loop is CASSASGEYNEQFF. CDR3 nucleotide sequence: TGTGCCAGTAGTGCTAGCGGAGAGTACAATGAGCAGTTCTTC.

The sample holds many counts of this clonotype. The J gene is TRBJ2-7, the V gene TRBV2, with D possibly being TRBD1 (6 bases). Germline V gives CDR1 SNHLY, CDR2 FYNNEI. With 8 bases removed from V and 1 base from J, the gap between germline ends came to 18 bases. The CDR3 totals 15 residues. The CDR3 is CASQFALTGSYEQYF. Written as DNA, the CDR3 is TGTGCCAGCCAATTTGCCTTGACAGGTTCCTACGAGCAGTACTTC.

This clonotype has just a few counts. The chain joins TRBV12-5 to TRBJ1-1; 10 bases line up with TRBD1. The V gene's germline CDR1 is LGHNT and CDR2 FRNRAP. The CDR3 runs to 15 residues. The V and J ends lost 0 bases and 6 bases, in that order; junction bases with no gene match: 4. The CDR3 nucleotides are TGTGCTAGTGGTTTGGTCCGGGACAGGGGACCTGAAGCTTTCTTT. Its translation is CASGLVRDRGPEAFF. The complete variable domain, with remaining parts taken from reference TRBV12-5 and TRBJ1-1, reads DARVTQTPRHKVTEMGQEVTMRCQPILGHNTVFWYRQTMMQGLELLAYFRNRAPLDDSGMPKDRFSAEMPDATLATLKIQPSEPRDSAVYFCASGLVRDRGPEAFFGQGTRLTVV.

Points on this clonotype: The germline gene is not matched at one end of the junction; a read error may be the cause. The chain carries TRBV4-1 and TRBJ2-7; D call uncertain. Germline V lookup: CDR1 MGHRA, CDR2 YSYEKL. CDR3 length: 16 amino acids. The CDR3 coding sequence is TGTGCCAGCAGCCAAGATTCCTCGGAGCTGTCCTACGAGCAGTACTTC. Its protein product is CASSQDSSELSYEQYF.

This chain joins TRBV12-3 or TRBV12-4 and TRBJ2-3, with a possible D match to TRBD2 (5 bases). V lost 6 bases to trimming and J lost 2 bases, with 15 bases between them. The CDR3 totals 15 residues. This CDR3 reads CASSPGGPITDTQYF. CDR3 nucleotide sequence: TGTGCCAGCAGCCCCGGCGGGCCCATCACAGATACGCAGTATTTT.

This clonotype showed up just a few times. V and J are TRBV12-5 and TRBJ2-1, with D maybe TRBD2 (6 bases). This CDR3 spans 13 amino acids. Germline V gene sequence: CDR1 LGHNT, CDR2 FRNRAP. With 2 bases removed from V and 8 bases from J, the gap between germline ends came to 10 bases. In DNA, the CDR3 is TGTGCTAGTGGTTTGTCTCGACTAGATGAGCAGTTCTTC. Translated, it gives CASGLSRLDEQFF.

The rearrangement uses TRBV20-1 and TRBJ1-1; 9 nucleotides agree with TRBD1. CDR3 length: 14 amino acids. V shed 7 bases, J shed 4 bases, and the junction held 10 bases outside the gene matches. Germline lookup yields CDR1 DFQATT and CDR2 SNEGSKA (reference sequence). CDR3 DNA sequence: TGCAGTGAAGAGGATCTGGGACAGGGCACTGAAGCTTTCTTT. Encoded protein: CSEEDLGQGTEAFF.

The V gene is TRBV6-2 or TRBV6-3, the J gene TRBJ1-2; maybe TRBD1 (6 bases). The CDR3 is made up of 15 amino acids. V lost 7 bases and J lost 5, with 20 bases in between. CDR1 MNHEY and CDR2 SVGEGT come from the germline V gene. The CDR3 sequence: CASIQAGTTTYGYTF. CDR3 sequence (DNA): TGTGCCAGCATCCAAGCCGGGACAACAACTTATGGCTACACCTTC.

This clonotype has only a few counts. The chain has TRBV15 and TRBJ2-1; 7 bases match TRBD2. J was trimmed by 7 bases and V by 1 base; bases with no gene match: 10. The germline V gene encodes CDR1 LNHNV and CDR2 YYDKDF (reference sequence). CDR3 length: 16 amino acids. This CDR3 is CATSRVGGVIWNEQFF. CDR3 coding DNA: TGTGCCACCAGCAGAGTGGGGGGGGTAATATGGAATGAGCAGTTCTTC.

In its sample, this clonotype was seen many times. The V call is TRBV29-1, the J call TRBJ1-1; D remains unclear. The CDR3 consists of 14 residues. The V end lost 0 bases, the J end lost 3 bases, and 11 bases lay between the germline ends. Germline-derived CDR1 and CDR2 are SQVTM and ANQGSEA. CDR3 DNA sequence: TGCAGCGTTGAAGAGGTGGTTGGGGACACTGAAGCTTTCTTT. It encodes CSVEEVVGDTEAFF.

This clonotype was recorded at least ten times. The chain has TRBV5-4 and TRBJ1-2; the D gene is possibly TRBD1 (5 bases). CDR1 is SGHNT and CDR2 is YYREEE in the germline V gene (reference sequence). Trimming shortened V by 1 base and J by 5 bases, and 9 bases separated the two germline ends. CDR3 size: 13 residues. The CDR3 spells CASSLQGPYGYTF. Here the CDR3 DNA reads TGTGCCAGCAGCTTGCAGGGCCCGTATGGCTACACCTTC.